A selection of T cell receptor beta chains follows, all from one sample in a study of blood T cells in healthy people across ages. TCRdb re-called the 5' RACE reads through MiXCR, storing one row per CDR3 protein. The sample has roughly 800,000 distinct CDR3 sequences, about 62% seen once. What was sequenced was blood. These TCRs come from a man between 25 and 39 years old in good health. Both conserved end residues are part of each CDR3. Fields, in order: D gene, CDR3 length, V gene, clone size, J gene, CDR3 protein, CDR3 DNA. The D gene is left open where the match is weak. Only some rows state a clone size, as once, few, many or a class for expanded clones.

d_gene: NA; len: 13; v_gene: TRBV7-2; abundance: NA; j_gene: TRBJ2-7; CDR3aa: CASSLNERDEQYF; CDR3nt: TGTGCCAGCAGCTTAAATGAGCGAGACGAGCAGTACTTC
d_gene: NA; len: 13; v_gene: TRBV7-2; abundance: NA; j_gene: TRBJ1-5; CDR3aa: CASSWGPNQPQHF; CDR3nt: TGTGCCAGCAGCTGGGGTCCCAATCAGCCCCAGCATTTT
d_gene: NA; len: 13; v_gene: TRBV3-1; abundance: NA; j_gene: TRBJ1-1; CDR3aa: CASSQDGNTGAFF; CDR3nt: TGTGCCAGCAGTCAAGACGGGAACACTGGAGCTTTCTTT
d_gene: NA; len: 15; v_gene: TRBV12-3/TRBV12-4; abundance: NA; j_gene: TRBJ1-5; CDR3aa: CASSSGVHSNQPQHF; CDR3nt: TGTGCCAGCAGTTCGGGGGTGCATAGCAATCAGCCCCAGCATTTT
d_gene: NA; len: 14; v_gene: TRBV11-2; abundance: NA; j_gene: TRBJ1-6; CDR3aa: CASSKNRVGSPLHF; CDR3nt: TGTGCCAGCAGCAAAAACAGGGTTGGCTCACCCCTCCACTTT
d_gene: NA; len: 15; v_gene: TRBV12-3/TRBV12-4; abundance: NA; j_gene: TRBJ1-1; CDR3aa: CASSARRDVLTEAFF; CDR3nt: TGTGCCAGCAGTGCACGACGGGACGTACTCACTGAAGCTTTCTTT
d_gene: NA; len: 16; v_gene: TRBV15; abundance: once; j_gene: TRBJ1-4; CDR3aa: CATSIDRVVANEKLFF; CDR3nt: TGTGCCACCAGCATCGACCGGGTGGTAGCTAATGAAAAACTGTTTTTT
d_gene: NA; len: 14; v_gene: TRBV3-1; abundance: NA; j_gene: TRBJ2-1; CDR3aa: CASGGGYPFDEQFF; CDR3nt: TGTGCCAGCGGAGGTGGATACCCCTTTGATGAGCAGTTCTTC
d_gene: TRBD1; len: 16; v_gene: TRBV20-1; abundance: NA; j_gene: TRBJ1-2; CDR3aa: CSANRDRGNRGYGYTF; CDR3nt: TGCAGTGCTAACCGGGACAGGGGAAACCGGGGCTATGGCTACACCTTC
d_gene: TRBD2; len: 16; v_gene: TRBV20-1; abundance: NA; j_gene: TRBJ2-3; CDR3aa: CSASGLAGTGADTQYF; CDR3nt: TGCAGTGCTTCTGGACTAGCGGGGACGGGGGCAGATACGCAGTATTTT
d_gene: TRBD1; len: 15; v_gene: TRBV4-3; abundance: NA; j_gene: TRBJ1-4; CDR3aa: CASSQGGQGDEKLFF; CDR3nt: TGCGCCAGCAGCCAGGGTGGGCAGGGGGATGAAAAACTGTTTTTT
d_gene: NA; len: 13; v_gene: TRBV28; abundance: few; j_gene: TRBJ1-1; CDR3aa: CASKGRPNTEAFF; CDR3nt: TGTGCCAGCAAGGGGAGGCCGAACACTGAAGCTTTCTTT
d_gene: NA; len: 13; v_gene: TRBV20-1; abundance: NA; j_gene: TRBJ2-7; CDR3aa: CSARWVGSYEQYF; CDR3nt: TGCAGTGCTAGATGGGTGGGATCCTACGAGCAGTACTTC
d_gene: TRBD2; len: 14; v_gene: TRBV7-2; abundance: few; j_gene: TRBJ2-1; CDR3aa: CASSFSGRANEQFF; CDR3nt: TGTGCCAGCAGCTTTAGCGGGAGGGCCAATGAGCAGTTCTTC
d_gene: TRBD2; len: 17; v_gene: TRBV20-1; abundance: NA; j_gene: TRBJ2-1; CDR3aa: CSARPLAGGGSYNEQFF; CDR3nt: TGCAGTGCTAGACCTCTAGCGGGAGGAGGATCCTACAATGAGCAGTTCTTC
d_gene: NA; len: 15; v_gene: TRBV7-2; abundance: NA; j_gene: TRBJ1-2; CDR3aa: CASSLAQGEVYGYTF; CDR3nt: TGTGCCAGCAGCTTAGCGCAAGGGGAGGTCTATGGCTACACCTTC
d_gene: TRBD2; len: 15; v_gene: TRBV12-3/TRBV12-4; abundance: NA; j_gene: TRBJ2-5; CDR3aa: CASSSGAGGLETQYF; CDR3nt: TGTGCCAGCAGTTCCGGAGCGGGAGGACTGGAGACCCAGTACTTC
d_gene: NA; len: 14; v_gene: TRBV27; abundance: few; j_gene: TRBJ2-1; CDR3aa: CASSLSVSSYEQFF; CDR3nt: TGTGCCAGCAGTTTATCGGTCAGCTCCTATGAGCAGTTCTTC
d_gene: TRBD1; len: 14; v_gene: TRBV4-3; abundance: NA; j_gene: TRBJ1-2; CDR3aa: CASSQDHRGLGYTF; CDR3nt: TGCGCCAGCAGCCAAGATCACAGGGGGCTAGGCTACACCTTC
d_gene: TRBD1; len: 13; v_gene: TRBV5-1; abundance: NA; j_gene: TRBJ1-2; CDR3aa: CASSLTGEDGYTF; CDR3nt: TGCGCCAGCAGCCTTACAGGGGAGGATGGCTACACCTTC
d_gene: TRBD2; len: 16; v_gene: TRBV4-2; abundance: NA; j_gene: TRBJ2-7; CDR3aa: CASSSGLAAISYEQYF; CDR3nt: TGTGCCAGCAGCTCAGGACTAGCGGCAATCTCCTACGAGCAGTACTTC
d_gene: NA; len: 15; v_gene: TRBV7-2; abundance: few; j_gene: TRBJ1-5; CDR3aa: CASSLEWQGVGPQHF; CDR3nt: TGTGCCAGCAGCTTAGAATGGCAGGGAGTCGGACCCCAGCATTTT
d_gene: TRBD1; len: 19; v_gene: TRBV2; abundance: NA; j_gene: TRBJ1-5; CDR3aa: CASSEALREGTGNHQPQHF; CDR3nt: TGTGCCAGCAGTGAAGCGCTCCGTGAGGGGACAGGGAATCATCAGCCCCAGCATTTT
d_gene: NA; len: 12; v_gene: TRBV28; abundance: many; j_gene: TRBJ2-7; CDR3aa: CASSLGTYEQYF; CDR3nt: TGTGCCAGCAGCTTAGGGACCTACGAGCAGTACTTC
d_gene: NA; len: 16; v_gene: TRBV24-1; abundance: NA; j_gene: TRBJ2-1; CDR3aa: CATSGLQAGLNNEQFF; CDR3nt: TGTGCCACCAGTGGCCTTCAGGCGGGGCTAAACAATGAGCAGTTCTTC
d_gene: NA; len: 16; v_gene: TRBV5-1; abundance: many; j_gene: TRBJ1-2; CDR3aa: CASSLAGRTSFYGYTF; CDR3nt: TGCGCCAGCAGCTTGGCCGGGAGAACAAGTTTCTATGGCTACACCTTC
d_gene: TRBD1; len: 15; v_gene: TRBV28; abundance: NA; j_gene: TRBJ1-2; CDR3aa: CASSKPGGSGYGYTF; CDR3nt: TGTGCCAGCAGTAAGCCAGGGGGTTCGGGTTATGGCTACACCTTC
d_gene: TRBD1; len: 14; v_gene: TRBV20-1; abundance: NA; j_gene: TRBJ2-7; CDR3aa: CSARDLGQPYEQYF; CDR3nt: TGCAGTGCTAGAGACCTGGGACAGCCATACGAGCAGTACTTC
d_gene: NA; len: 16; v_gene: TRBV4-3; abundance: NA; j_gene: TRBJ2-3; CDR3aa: CASSDSVDNRADTQYF; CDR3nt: TGCGCCAGCAGCGATAGCGTAGACAATCGAGCAGATACGCAGTATTTT
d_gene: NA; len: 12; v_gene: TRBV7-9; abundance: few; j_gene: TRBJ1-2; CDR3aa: CASSLSGEGYTF; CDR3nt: TGTGCCAGCAGCTTATCAGGGGAAGGCTACACCTTC
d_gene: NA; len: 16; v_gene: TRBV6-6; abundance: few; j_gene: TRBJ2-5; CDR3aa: CASSYMGGTRQETQYF; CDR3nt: TGTGCCAGCAGTTATATGGGTGGGACACGACAAGAGACCCAGTACTTC
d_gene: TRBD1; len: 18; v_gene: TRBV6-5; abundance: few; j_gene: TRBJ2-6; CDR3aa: CASSWGQLSNSGANVLTF; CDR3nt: TGTGCCAGCAGTTGGGGACAGTTATCAAACTCTGGGGCCAACGTCCTGACTTTC
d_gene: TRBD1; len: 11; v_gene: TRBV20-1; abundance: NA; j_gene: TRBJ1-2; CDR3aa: CSAGQGRVYTF; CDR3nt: TGCAGTGCAGGACAGGGAAGAGTCTACACCTTC
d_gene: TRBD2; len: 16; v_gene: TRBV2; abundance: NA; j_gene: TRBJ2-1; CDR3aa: CASSYHGGEPYNEQFF; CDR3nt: TGTGCCAGCAGCTACCATGGGGGGGAACCCTACAATGAGCAGTTCTTC
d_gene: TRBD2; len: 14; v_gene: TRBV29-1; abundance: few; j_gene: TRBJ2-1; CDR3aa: CSVGRLAGTNEQFF; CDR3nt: TGCAGCGTTGGGCGACTAGCGGGTACTAATGAGCAGTTCTTC
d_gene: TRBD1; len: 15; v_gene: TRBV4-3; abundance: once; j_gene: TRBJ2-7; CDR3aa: CASSRDRALTYEQYF; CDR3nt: TGCGCCAGCAGCCGGGACAGGGCCTTAACCTACGAGCAGTACTTC
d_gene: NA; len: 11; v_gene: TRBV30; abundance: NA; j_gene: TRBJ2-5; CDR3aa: CAWSPQETQYF; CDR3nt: TGTGCCTGGAGTCCTCAAGAGACCCAGTACTTC
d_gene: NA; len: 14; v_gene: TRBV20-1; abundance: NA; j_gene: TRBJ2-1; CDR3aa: CSARDRDTNNEQFF; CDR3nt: TGCAGTGCTAGAGATAGGGACACCAACAATGAGCAGTTCTTC
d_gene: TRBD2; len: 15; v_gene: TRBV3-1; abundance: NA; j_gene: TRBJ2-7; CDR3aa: CASSQGEAGNYEQYF; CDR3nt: TGTGCCAGCAGCCAAGGAGAAGCGGGGAACTACGAGCAGTACTTC
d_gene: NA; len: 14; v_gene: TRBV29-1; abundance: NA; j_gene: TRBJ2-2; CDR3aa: CSVFMGVSTGELFF; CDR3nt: TGCAGCGTTTTTATGGGAGTATCCACCGGGGAGCTGTTTTTT
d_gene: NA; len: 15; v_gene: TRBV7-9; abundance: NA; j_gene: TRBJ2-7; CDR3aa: CASSTIRSGSYEQYF; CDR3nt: TGTGCCAGCAGCACCATTAGATCGGGCTCCTACGAGCAGTACTTC